The clone carrying this T cell receptor beta chain was seen just once. This sample is part of a study of shared clonotypes between healthy human individuals. Clones were read by immunoSEQ multiplex PCR, and TCRdb kept only the in-frame ones, dropping some. Found here are about 2.2 million clones, about 92% of them singletons; the top ten hold under 2%. V was clipped by 0 bases and J by 1 base; unmatched bases: 5. Looked up from germline, CDR1 is SEHNR and CDR2 is FQNEAQ (reference sequence). The CDR3 is 16 amino acids. As defined, naive CD8 cells were CD45RO-negative and positively selected for CCR7, with terminally differentiated effector memory CD45RA+ cells excluded.

Sequencing was done on a sample of naive CD8+ T cells from PBMCs. The rearrangement joins TRBV7-9 to TRBJ2-5, with 7 bases matching TRBD2. The receptor comes from a young man in good health. Some clones in this sample may be carry-over from other donors' samples. The CDR3 here is CASSLAGRVPQETQYF. Written as DNA, the CDR3 is TGTGCCAGCAGCTTAGCGGGGAGGGTACCCCAAGAGACCCAGTACTTC.